The 24 T cell receptor beta chains below come from one sample, sequenced in a study of human T cells and chemical hapten exposure. This sample's time point: patch test 2, 6 weeks after DPC sensitization. Treatment: therapeutic diphenylcyclopropenone sensitization with weekly scalp DPC. TCRdb redid the calling of the RACE reads with MiXCR, one entry per CDR3 protein. This sample yields tens of thousands of distinct CDR3 sequences, of which approximately 10% are seen a single time; 6.6% belongs to the top ten. This material consisted of whole blood, taken in connection with sensitization to the hapten diphenylcyclopropenone (DPC). These receptors were obtained from a young man with alopecia areata. Some clones in this sample may be carry-over from other donors' samples.

This clonotype was counted at least ten times. CDR3 amino acids: CASSAARDGASTDTQYF. The DNA for the CDR3 is TGTGCCAGCAGCGCAGCCCGGGACGGCGCTAGCACAGATACGCAGTATTTT. The V call is TRBV7-9, the J call TRBJ2-3; D tentatively reads TRBD1 or TRBD2 (5 bases each). Trimming removed 5 bases from V and 0 bases from J, with 18 bases in between. Germline lookup yields CDR1 SEHNR and CDR2 FQNEAQ (reference sequence). CDR3 length: 17 amino acids.

This clonotype was counted ten times or more. The V call is TRBV6-2 or TRBV6-3, the J call TRBJ2-1, with a possible D match to TRBD1 (5 bases). CDR1 MNHEY and CDR2 SVGEGT come from the germline V gene. The CDR3 length is 14 residues. V was pared by 6 bases and J by 5 bases, with 14 bases between. CDR3 nucleotides: TGTGCCAGCAGCTCCACAGGTCCAAACAATGAGCAGTTCTTC. Translating gives CASSSTGPNNEQFF.

The chain recombines TRBV5-8 with TRBJ1-6, with D uncertain. V lost 2 bases, J lost 9 bases, and 18 bases lay in between. The CDR3 contains 16 residues. Germline assignment: CDR1 SGHTS and CDR2 YDEGEE. The CDR3 spells CASSFIVGVTGSPLHF. The CDR3 DNA sequence: TGTGCCAGCAGCTTCATTGTTGGAGTGACTGGTTCACCCCTCCACTTT.

This CDR3 is CSASSQTYGYTF. The CDR3 region has the DNA TGCAGTGCTAGTAGTCAGACCTATGGCTACACCTTC. The chain combines TRBV20-1 with TRBJ1-2; no definite D call. The CDR3 has 12 amino acids. Germline CDR1 and CDR2: DFQATT and SNEGSKA (reference sequence). V shed 3 bases and J shed 4 bases, with 9 bases lying between them.

This clonotype has only a few counts. The chain employs TRBV6-6 and TRBJ1-3; D remains unclear. Trimming took 7 bases from V and 1 from J, leaving 17 bases between them. The CDR3 is 16 amino acids. Germline V CDR1 and CDR2: MNHNY, SVGAGI (reference sequence). CDR3 protein: CASTLGILGSGNTIYF. The CDR3 DNA reads TGTGCCAGCACCTTAGGGATACTGGGGTCTGGAAACACCATATATTTT.

This clonotype appeared many times. CDR3 region: CSGGGSTDTQYF. CDR3 nucleotides: TGCAGCGGAGGAGGAAGCACAGATACGCAGTATTTT. The chain joins TRBV29-1 to TRBJ2-3; tentative D call: TRBD2 (5 bases). CDR1 and CDR2 from the germline V gene are SQVTM and ANQGSEA. The CDR3 contains 12 residues. The V and J ends lost 7 bases and 0 bases respectively, with 8 bases between them.

This clonotype was picked up many times. This chain uses TRBV20-1 with TRBJ1-5, with D possibly being TRBD1 (6 bases). The CDR3 totals 14 residues. Germline V gene lookup returns CDR1 DFQATT and CDR2 SNEGSKA (reference sequence). The ends were cut back, 0 bases at V and 4 bases at J, with 10 bases in the middle. CDR3 region: CSARDGGQNQPQHF. The CDR3 nucleotides read TGCAGTGCTAGAGATGGGGGACAAAATCAGCCCCAGCATTTT.

The J gene is TRBJ1-5, the V gene TRBV28; D remains unclear. V gave up 1 base and J gave up 4 bases, with 11 bases separating them. The CDR3 contains 15 residues. Germline-derived CDR1 and CDR2 are MDHEN and SYDVKM. The CDR3 nucleotides are TGTGCCAGCAGTTTATTTGGGTTTCGAAATCAGCCCCAGCATTTT. This codes for CASSLFGFRNQPQHF.

This clonotype showed up many times. V is TRBV6-5 and J is TRBJ2-1; 8 bases agree with TRBD2. Per germline, CDR1 MNHEY and CDR2 SVGAGI. The CDR3 is 16 amino acids. V was pared by 6 bases and J by 2 bases, with 9 bases of the junction left unmatched. CDR3 bases: TGTGCCAGCAGCTCGCTTACTAGCGGCCCCTACAATGAGCAGTTCTTC. This codes for CASSSLTSGPYNEQFF.

Ten or more counts support this clonotype. V and J are TRBV6-1 and TRBJ1-1, with TRBD1 matching 12 bases. V lost 6 bases, J lost 4 bases, and 6 bases stayed unmatched. CDR3 length equals 15 residues. Per the germline V gene, CDR1 is MNHNS and CDR2 is SASEGT. The CDR3 nucleotides are TGTGCCAGCAGCCCGGGACAGGGGGCGATCACTGAAGCTTTCTTT. This sequence encodes CASSPGQGAITEAFF.

This clonotype was counted at least ten times. This chain links TRBV7-8 with TRBJ2-6; no clear D gene. The germline V and J ends were trimmed by 4 bases and 12 bases, with 4 bases remaining between them. The CDR3 runs 10 residues. The germline CDR1 and CDR2 sequences are SGHVS and FQNEAQ. Here the CDR3 reads CASSSTVLTF. As DNA, the CDR3 is TGTGCCAGCAGCTCGACCGTCCTGACTTTC.

This clonotype showed up many times. The chain carries TRBV7-9 and TRBJ2-3; 8 bases are shared with TRBD2. Germline V gene sequence: CDR1 SEHNR, CDR2 FQNEAQ (reference sequence). The V and J ends lost 5 bases and 4 bases, in that order; junction bases with no gene match: 5. CDR3 length: 14 amino acids. The CDR3 coding sequence is TGTGCCAGCAGCGCGGGACTAGGCGCAGATACGCAGTATTTT. Protein: CASSAGLGADTQYF.

The chain carries TRBV12-3 or TRBV12-4 and TRBJ2-1; D is ambiguous. The V end lost 5 bases, the J end lost 0 bases, and 14 bases lay between the germline ends. This CDR3 contains 16 residues. CDR3 residues: CASSALLASSYNEQFF. As DNA, the CDR3 is TGTGCCAGCAGTGCCCTACTTGCCAGCTCCTACAATGAGCAGTTCTTC.

This clonotype was seen at least ten times. The rearrangement uses TRBV6-2 or TRBV6-3 and TRBJ2-1; the match to TRBD2 covers 10 bases. The CDR3 extends over 15 amino acids. Losses at the gene ends were 5 bases for V and 4 bases for J; bases not matched to a gene: 5. CDR1 is MNHEY, CDR2 SVGEGT, per germline. For the CDR3, the DNA is TGTGCCAGCAGTGGGGGACTAGCGAGGTACAATGAGCAGTTCTTC. It is translated as CASSGGLARYNEQFF.

This chain joins TRBV11-2 and TRBJ2-1; D unresolved. V was trimmed by 5 bases and J by 8 bases, leaving 10 bases between them. This CDR3 is built from 12 residues. Germline CDR1 is SGHAT and CDR2 is FQNNGV. CDR3 loop: CASSREGYEQFF. The CDR3 nucleotides read TGTGCCAGCAGCCGCGAAGGTTATGAGCAGTTCTTC.

This clonotype was detected ten times or more. The chain joins TRBV9 to TRBJ1-1; 7 nucleotides line up with TRBD1. The CDR3 has 15 residues. J was trimmed by 4 bases and V by 1 base; bases with no gene match: 7. Germline CDR1 is SGDLS and CDR2 is YYNGEE. The CDR3 region is CASSVLTGTGTEAFF. CDR3 bases: TGTGCCAGCAGCGTATTGACAGGGACGGGCACTGAAGCTTTCTTT.

This clonotype was counted a few times. J is TRBJ2-3 and V is TRBV7-9; the match to TRBD2 covers 8 bases. The CDR3 runs to 17 residues. Losses at the gene ends were 8 bases for V and 2 bases for J; bases not matched to a gene: 15. CDR1 is SEHNR, CDR2 FQNEAQ, per germline (reference sequence). The CDR3 nucleotides are TGTGCCAGCGACACGGGGGGGGCGGCTACCCCCACAGATACGCAGTATTTT. It specifies CASDTGGAATPTDTQYF.

This clonotype has just a few counts. The chain uses TRBV29-1 and TRBJ2-1, with 9 bases fitting TRBD2. V shed 4 bases, J shed 5 bases, and the junction held 9 bases outside the gene matches. The CDR3 has 15 amino acids. Germline V gene lookup returns CDR1 SQVTM and CDR2 ANQGSEA. The CDR3 reads CSVGFLSGGHNEQFF. CDR3 coding DNA: TGCAGCGTTGGATTTCTAAGCGGGGGGCACAATGAGCAGTTCTTC.

This clonotype counts as medium-sized (0.01 to 0.1%). V is TRBV20-1 and J is TRBJ1-1, with D uncertain. Germline V gene sequence: CDR1 DFQATT, CDR2 SNEGSKA (reference sequence). This CDR3 has 13 amino acids. Trimming removed 5 bases at V and 0 bases at J, with 10 bases between. For the CDR3, the DNA is TGCAGTGCTTTTTCGACGGTGAACACTGAAGCTTTCTTT. This gives the protein CSAFSTVNTEAFF.

This clonotype has just a few counts. The chain couples TRBV7-9 to TRBJ2-3; TRBD2 matches 8 bases. Per germline, CDR1 SEHNR and CDR2 FQNEAQ (reference sequence). Trimming removed 0 bases from V and 2 bases from J; junction bases left unmatched: 7. The length of the CDR3 is 17 residues. The CDR3 loop reads CASSLAPSGGPTDTQYF. The CDR3 DNA sequence: TGTGCCAGCAGCTTAGCGCCCAGCGGGGGCCCCACAGATACGCAGTATTTT.

This clonotype was picked up many times. This chain uses TRBV18 with TRBJ1-6; TRBD1 might be the D (6 bases). There are 14 residues in the CDR3. V was pared by 3 bases and J by 8 bases, with 11 bases between. Germline lookup yields CDR1 KGHSH and CDR2 LQKENI. The CDR3 here is CASSPRGQDSPLHF. The CDR3 DNA sequence: TGTGCCAGCTCACCGCGGGGGCAAGATTCACCCCTCCACTTT.

This clonotype was detected ten times or more. The V gene is TRBV20-1, the J gene TRBJ1-6; no definite D call. The length of the CDR3 is 14 residues. V was pared by 6 bases and J by 1 base, with 10 bases between. Germline lookup yields CDR1 DFQATT and CDR2 SNEGSKA (reference sequence). The CDR3 DNA reads as TGCAGTGCCTCGGGGAATTCCTATAATTCACCCCTCCACTTT. It encodes CSASGNSYNSPLHF.

This clonotype came up a few times. J is TRBJ1-1 and V is TRBV2; a weak D match, TRBD1 (5 bases). V was clipped by 6 bases and J by 5 bases, with 19 bases between them. Germline V gene sequence: CDR1 SNHLY, CDR2 FYNNEI. CDR3 length: 15 residues. The CDR3 sequence is CASSALQGLRTEAFF. Here the CDR3 DNA reads TGTGCCAGCAGCGCTCTTCAGGGCCTGAGGACTGAAGCTTTCTTT.

This clonotype was recorded at least ten times. The CDR3 DNA reads TGTGCCAGCAGCCCCCGTATTAGGACTGATCCCTACGAGCAGTACTTC. Translated, it gives CASSPRIRTDPYEQYF. The V call is TRBV11-2, the J call TRBJ2-7, with D possibly being TRBD2 (5 bases). Germline V gene data show CDR1 as SGHAT and CDR2 as FQNNGV. The CDR3 spans 16 residues. With 5 bases removed from V and 2 bases from J, the gap between germline ends came to 19 bases.